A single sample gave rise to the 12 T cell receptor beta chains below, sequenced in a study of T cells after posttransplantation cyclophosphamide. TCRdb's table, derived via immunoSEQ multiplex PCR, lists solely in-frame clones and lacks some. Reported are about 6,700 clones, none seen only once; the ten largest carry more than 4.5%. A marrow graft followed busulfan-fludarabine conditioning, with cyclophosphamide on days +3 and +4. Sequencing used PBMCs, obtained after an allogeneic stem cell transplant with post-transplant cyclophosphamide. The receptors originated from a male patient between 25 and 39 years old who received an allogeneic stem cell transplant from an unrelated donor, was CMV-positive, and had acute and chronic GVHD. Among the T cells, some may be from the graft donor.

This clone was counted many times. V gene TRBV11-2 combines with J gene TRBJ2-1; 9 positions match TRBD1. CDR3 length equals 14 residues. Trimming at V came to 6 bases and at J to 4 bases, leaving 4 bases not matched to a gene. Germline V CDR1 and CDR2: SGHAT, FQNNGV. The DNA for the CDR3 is TGTGCCAGCAGGGCGACAGGGGGGTACAATGAGCAGTTCTTC. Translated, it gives CASRATGGYNEQFF.

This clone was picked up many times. Written as DNA, the CDR3 is TGTGCCAGCACGGGCGGGGCTTTAGTGGCCTACGAGCAGTACTTC. It is translated as CASTGGALVAYEQYF. This chain joins TRBV7-9 and TRBJ2-7; D is possibly TRBD2 (6 bases). The germline gives CDR1 SEHNR, CDR2 FQNEAQ (reference sequence). Trimming pared 7 bases from V and 2 bases from J, leaving 18 bases between. This CDR3 region has 15 residues.

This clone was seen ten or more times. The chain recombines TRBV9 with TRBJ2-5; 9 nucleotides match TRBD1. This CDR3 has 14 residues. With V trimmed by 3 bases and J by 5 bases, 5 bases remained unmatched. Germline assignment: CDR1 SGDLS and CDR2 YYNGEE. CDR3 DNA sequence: TGTGCCAGCAGCGCGGGACAGGGCTGGGAGACCCAGTACTTC. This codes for CASSAGQGWETQYF.

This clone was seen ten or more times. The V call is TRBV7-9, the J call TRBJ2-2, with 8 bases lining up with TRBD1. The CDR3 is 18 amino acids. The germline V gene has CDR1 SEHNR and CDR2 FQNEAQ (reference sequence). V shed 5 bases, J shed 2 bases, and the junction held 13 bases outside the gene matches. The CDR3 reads CASSKLPSGGSNTGELFF. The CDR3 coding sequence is TGTGCCAGCAGCAAACTGCCCTCAGGGGGCAGCAACACCGGGGAGCTGTTTTTT.

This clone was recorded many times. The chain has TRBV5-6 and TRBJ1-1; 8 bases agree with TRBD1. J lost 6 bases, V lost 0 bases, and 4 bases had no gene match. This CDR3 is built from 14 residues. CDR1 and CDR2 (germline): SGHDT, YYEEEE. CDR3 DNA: TGTGCCAGCAGCTTGGAGCAGGGGGCGGCTGAAGCTTTCTTT. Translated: CASSLEQGAAEAFF.

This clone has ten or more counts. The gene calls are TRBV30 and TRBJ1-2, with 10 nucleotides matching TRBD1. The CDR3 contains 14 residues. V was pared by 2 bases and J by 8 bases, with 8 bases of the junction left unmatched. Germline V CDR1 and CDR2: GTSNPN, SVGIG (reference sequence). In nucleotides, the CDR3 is TGTGCCTGGAGTCGGGACAGGGGATATGGGGGCTACACCTTC. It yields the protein CAWSRDRGYGGYTF.

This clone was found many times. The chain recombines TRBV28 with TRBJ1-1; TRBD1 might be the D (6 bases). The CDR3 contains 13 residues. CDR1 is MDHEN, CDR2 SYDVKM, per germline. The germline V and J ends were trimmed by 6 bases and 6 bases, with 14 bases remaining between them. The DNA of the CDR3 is TGTGCCAGCAGGGGTTTCGGACAGCCTGAAGCTTTCTTT. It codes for CASRGFGQPEAFF.

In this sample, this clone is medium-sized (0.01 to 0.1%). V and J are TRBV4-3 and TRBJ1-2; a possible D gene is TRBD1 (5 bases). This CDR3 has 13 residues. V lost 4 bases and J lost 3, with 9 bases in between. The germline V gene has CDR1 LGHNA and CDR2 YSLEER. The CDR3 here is CASSPGGDYGYTF. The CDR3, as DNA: TGCGCCAGCAGCCCGGGGGGGGACTATGGCTACACCTTC.

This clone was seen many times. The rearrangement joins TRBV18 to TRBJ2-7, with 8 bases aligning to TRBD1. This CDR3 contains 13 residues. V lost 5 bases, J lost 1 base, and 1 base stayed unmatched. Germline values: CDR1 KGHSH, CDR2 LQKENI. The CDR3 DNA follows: TGTGCCAGCTCAAGGGACAGGTCCTACGAGCAGTACTTC. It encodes CASSRDRSYEQYF.

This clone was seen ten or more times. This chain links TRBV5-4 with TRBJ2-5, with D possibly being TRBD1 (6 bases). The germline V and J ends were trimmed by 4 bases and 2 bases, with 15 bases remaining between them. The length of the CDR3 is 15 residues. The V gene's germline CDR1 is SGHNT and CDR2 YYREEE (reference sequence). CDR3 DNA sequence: TGTGCCAGCAGCCCTCCGGACGGACAGCAAGAGACCCAGTACTTC. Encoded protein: CASSPPDGQQETQYF.

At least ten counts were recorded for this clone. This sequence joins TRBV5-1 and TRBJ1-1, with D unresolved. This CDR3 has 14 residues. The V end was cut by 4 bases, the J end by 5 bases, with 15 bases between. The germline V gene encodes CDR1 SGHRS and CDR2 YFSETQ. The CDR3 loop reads CASSTVDGGTEAFF. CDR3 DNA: TGCGCCAGCAGCACCGTGGACGGAGGTACTGAAGCTTTCTTT.

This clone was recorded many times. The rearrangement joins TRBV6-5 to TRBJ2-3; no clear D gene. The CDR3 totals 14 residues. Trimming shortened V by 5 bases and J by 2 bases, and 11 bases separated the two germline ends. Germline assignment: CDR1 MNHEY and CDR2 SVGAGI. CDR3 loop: CASSQMRNTDTQYF. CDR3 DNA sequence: TGTGCCAGCAGTCAAATGCGAAACACAGATACGCAGTATTTT.